This T cell receptor (beta chain) is from a study of shared clonotypes between healthy human individuals (dated by TCRdb to the early 2020s). For the study in its entirety: The cohort comprised two women and a few men aged 18 to 49 years. To increase sequencing depth and limit assay-specific biases, TCR repertoire library preparation and sequencing were carried out by different laboratories using diverse techniques. Per donor, three plates each were used for CD4 naive and CD4 memory, two for CD8 naive, and one for CD8 memory. The study deeply sequenced blood TCR repertoires of roughly five healthy adults to estimate repertoire size and the extent of clonotype sharing between individuals. Per donor, leukapheresis produced somewhere between about 0.94 and 9.5 billion PBMCs. Overall study results and their limits: Clonotypes shared by all four sorted-subset donors showed higher generation probabilities than non-shared clonotypes. Only blood was sampled, and tissue TCR repertoires likely differ from those in blood. Rarefaction of sorted-subset datasets indicated incomplete sequencing despite the large sequencing depth. Pairwise subsampling led to the expectation that sequencing depth would affect the degree of clonotype sharing among donors. The genetic and exposure-history diversity represented was limited by the small number of donors. Roughly 5.2% of naive CD4, more than 3% of naive CD8, 2.3% of memory CD4, and roughly 0.4% of memory CD8 clonotypes were shared across a few donors. Estimated clonotype richness was generally larger for naive than for memory subsets.

As for this clone: Its antigen target is currently unknown. No much larger clone exists at a distance of one base, and base qualities are not known.

TCR CDR3 regions were amplified from genomic DNA by multiplex PCR using the deep immunoSEQ assay. Extracted genomic DNA from each cell subset was spread evenly across all wells of several immunoSEQ 96-well plates, with each plate serving as a replicate. For sorted subsets, around 0.2 ug genomic DNA, equal to 30,000 or so T cell genomes, was loaded into each replicate PCR. Purified libraries were quantified with a Qubit 3.0 fluorometer, sized on a Bioanalyzer 2100, and re-quantified with the KAPA Library Quantification kit. Every immunoSEQ 96-well plate was sequenced on a dedicated single-read 150-cycle Illumina NextSeq 550 flow cell. The authors processed their data as follows. The immunoSEQ output contained only junctional sequences without quality scores, so filtering could not match that applied to full-length reads. Sequences were annotated with PyIR, a Python wrapper for IgBLAST v1.9, and V/J genes and CDR3 were assigned using IMGT germline references. Any read was removed if the V/J assignment was weak (E-value above 1e-6), the CDR3 was missing, or the read contained stop codons, out-of-frame junctions, or ambiguous translated residues. V3J clonotypes were defined as sequences sharing the same inferred V gene, J gene, and CDR3 amino acid sequence. Percentage overlap between repertoires was calculated by dividing the number of shared unique clonotypes by the size of the smaller repertoire. Repertoire richness was assessed with RTK rarefaction, the Chao1 estimator, and Recon v2.1 estimates of unobserved clonotypes. Generation probabilities for all TCRbeta clonotypes obtained by the gDNA method from a few donors were computed using OLGA. What TCRdb holds here is the immuneACCESS table cut down to in-frame rearrangements. Part of the clones is not present; checked against another copy, under half of the missing clones reflect an unresolved V gene, and the others are unexplained. The V and J calls and the clone size are those of that table, but D and trimming were determined from the DNA. Within this sample are over a million clones, with around 98.5% of them counted one time only. The ten most abundant clones make up 0.36% of the sample.

CDR3 length: 11 amino acids, cysteine to phenylalanine. Solely the CDR3 DNA is kept, with 33 bases framed from the first base. The germline V gene (reference sequence) specifies GTSNPN as CDR1 and SVGIG as CDR2. V is clipped by 4 bases and J by 6 bases, and the sequence between their germline boundaries is 6 bases long. Healthy HIV-negative adults with no recently reported acute infections or vaccinations were included as donors. Only Caucasian adults living in Nashville, Tennessee, USA were represented among the donors. Magnetic negative selection was used to enrich CD4+ T cells, after which naive cells were positively selected on CD45RA and the negative fraction became the memory subset. Blood was collected by leukapheresis, and PBMCs were isolated by Ficoll-Histopaque density gradient centrifugation and then cryopreserved in liquid nitrogen vapor phase. Purity and quantity of every magnetically sorted T cell population were checked by analytical flow cytometry. Genomic DNA was isolated from every sorted fraction and measured by UV absorbance on a Nanodrop 2000c.

The TCR originated in a man under 40 in good health. Sequenced input: naive CD4+ T cells sorted from blood. The cell subset or site label corresponds to: CD45RA+ positively selected. The rearrangement joined TRBV30 to TRBJ2-2; the D gene assignment is ambiguous. CDR3 protein: CAWKNSGELFF. The sequence in DNA is TGTGCCTGGAAAAATTCCGGGGAGCTGTTTTTT.